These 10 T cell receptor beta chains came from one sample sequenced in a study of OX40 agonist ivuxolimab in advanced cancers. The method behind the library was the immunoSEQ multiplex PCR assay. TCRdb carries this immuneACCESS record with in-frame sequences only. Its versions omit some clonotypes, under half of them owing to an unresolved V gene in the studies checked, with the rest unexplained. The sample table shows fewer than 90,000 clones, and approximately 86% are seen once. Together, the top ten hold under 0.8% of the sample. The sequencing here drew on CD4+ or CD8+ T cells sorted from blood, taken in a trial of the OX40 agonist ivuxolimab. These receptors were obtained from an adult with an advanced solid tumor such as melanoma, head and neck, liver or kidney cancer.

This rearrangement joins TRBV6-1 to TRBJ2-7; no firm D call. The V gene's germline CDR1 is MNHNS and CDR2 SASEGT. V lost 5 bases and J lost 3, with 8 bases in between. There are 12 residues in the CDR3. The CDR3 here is CASSHEYYEQYF. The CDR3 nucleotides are TGTGCCAGCAGTCATGAGTACTACGAGCAGTACTTC.

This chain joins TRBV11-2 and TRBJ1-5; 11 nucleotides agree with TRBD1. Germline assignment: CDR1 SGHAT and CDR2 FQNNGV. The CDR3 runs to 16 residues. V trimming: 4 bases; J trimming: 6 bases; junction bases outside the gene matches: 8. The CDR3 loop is CASSSGTGGFGQPQHF. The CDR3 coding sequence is TGTGCCAGCAGCTCCGGGACAGGGGGTTTTGGTCAGCCCCAGCATTTT.

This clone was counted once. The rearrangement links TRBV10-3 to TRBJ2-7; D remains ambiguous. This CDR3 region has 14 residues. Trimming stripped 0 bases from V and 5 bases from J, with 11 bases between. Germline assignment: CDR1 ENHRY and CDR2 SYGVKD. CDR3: CAISESIIWDEQYF. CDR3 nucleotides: TGTGCCATCAGTGAGTCGATAATCTGGGACGAGCAGTACTTC.

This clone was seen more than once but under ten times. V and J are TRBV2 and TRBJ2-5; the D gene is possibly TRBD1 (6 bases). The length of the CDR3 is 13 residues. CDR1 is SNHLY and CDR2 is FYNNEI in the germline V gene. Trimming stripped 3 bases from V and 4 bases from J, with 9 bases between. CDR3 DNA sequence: TGTGCCAGCAGTGACTTGGGGGCAGAGACCCAGTACTTC. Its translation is CASSDLGAETQYF.

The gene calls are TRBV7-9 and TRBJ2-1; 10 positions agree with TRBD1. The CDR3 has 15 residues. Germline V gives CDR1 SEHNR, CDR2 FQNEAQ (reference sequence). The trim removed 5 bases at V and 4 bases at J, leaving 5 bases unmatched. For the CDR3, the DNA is TGTGCCAGCAGCGCCCGGGACAGGGGATACAATGAGCAGTTCTTC. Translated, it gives CASSARDRGYNEQFF.

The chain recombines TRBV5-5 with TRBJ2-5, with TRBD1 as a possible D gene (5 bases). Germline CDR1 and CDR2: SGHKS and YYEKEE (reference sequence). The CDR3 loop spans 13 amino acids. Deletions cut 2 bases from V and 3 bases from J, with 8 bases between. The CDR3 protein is CASSFGREETQYF. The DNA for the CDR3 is TGTGCCAGCAGCTTTGGCAGGGAAGAGACCCAGTACTTC.

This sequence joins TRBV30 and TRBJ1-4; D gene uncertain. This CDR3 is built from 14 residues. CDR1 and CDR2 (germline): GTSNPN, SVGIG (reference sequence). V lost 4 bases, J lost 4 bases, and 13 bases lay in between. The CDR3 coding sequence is TGTGCCTGGACTTCCTCCGGGGATAATGAAAAACTGTTTTTT. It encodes CAWTSSGDNEKLFF.

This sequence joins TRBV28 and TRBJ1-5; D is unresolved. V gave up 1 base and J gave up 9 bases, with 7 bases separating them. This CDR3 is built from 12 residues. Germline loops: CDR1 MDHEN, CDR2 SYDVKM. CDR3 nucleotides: TGTGCCAGCAGTTTATCCGCGGGGCCCCAGCATTTT. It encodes CASSLSAGPQHF.

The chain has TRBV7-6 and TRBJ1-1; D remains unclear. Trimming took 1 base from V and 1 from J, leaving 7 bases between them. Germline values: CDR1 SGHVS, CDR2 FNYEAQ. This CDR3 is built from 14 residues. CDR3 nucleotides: TGTGCCAGCAGCTTAGTAGGAGGGAACACTGAAGCTTTCTTT. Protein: CASSLVGGNTEAFF.

The CDR3 DNA follows: TGTGCCAGCAGCTTGCGAGGGGTGGAGACCCAGTACTTC. Translated, it gives CASSLRGVETQYF. The chain uses TRBV7-2 and TRBJ2-5; D is possibly TRBD1 or TRBD2 (5 bases each). Per the germline V gene, CDR1 is SGHTA and CDR2 is FQGNSA. V was cut by 3 bases and J by 5 bases, with 10 bases left in between. There are 13 residues in the CDR3. The full variable domain, completed using reference TRBV7-2 and TRBJ2-5, is GAGVSQSPSNKVTEKGKDVELRCDPISGHTALYWYRQSLGQGLEFLIYFQGNSAPDKSGLPSDRFSAERTGGSVSTLTIQRTQQEDSAVYLCASSLRGVETQYFGPGTRLLVL.